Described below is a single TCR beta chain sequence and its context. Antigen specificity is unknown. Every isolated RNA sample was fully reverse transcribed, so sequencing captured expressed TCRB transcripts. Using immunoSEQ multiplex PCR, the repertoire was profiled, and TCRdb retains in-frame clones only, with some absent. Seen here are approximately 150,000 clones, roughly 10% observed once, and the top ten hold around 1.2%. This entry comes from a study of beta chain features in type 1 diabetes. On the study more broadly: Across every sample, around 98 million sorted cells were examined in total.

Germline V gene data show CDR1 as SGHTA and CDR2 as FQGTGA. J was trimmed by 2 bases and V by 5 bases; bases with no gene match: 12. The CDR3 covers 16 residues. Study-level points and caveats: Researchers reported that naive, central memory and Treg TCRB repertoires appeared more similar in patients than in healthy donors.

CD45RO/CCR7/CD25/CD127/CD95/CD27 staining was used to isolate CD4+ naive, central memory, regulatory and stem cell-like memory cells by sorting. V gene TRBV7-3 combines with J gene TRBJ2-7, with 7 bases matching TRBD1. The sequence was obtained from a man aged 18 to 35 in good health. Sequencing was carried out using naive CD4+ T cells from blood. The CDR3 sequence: CASSTGTAKVTYEQYF. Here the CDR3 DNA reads TGTGCCAGCAGCACTGGGACAGCCAAAGTCACCTACGAGCAGTACTTC.